Listed here are 32 T cell receptor beta chains from one sample, sequenced in a study of cytomegalovirus exposure and HLA in healthy donors. The PCR used 60 Vbeta and 13 Jbeta primers. Sequencing used immunoSEQ multiplex PCR; TCRdb keeps in-frame clones, though not all of them. The sample includes approximately 180,000 clones, around 84% of them seen just once. The sequenced sample consisted of PBMCs. Receptors originate from a young woman in good health and CMV-seronegative.

The chain recombines TRBV5-1 with TRBJ2-3; 11 bases map to TRBD2. The germline V gene encodes CDR1 SGHRS and CDR2 YFSETQ. The length of the CDR3 is 15 residues. With 1 base clipped from V and 4 bases from J, the junction kept 2 bases outside the gene matches. The CDR3 DNA is TGCGCCAGCAGCTTGACTAGCGGGAGCTCAGATACGCAGTATTTT. Its protein product is CASSLTSGSSDTQYF. The full variable domain, in which reference TRBV5-1 and TRBJ2-3 provide the parts outside the CDR3, is KAGVTQTPRYLIKTRGQQVTLSCSPISGHRSVSWYQQTPGQGLQFLFEYFSETQRNKGNFPGRFSGRQFSNSRSEMNVSTLELGDSALYLCASSLTSGSSDTQYFGPGTRLTVL.

J is TRBJ2-2 and V is TRBV6-5, with 7 bases aligning to TRBD1. The CDR3 runs 15 residues. Per germline, CDR1 MNHEY and CDR2 SVGAGI. V trimming: 0 bases; J trimming: 7 bases; junction bases outside the gene matches: 5. CDR3 nucleotides: TGTGCCAGCAGTTACTCAGGGGGCTTGGTCGGGGAGCTGTTTTTT. The encoded protein is CASSYSGGLVGELFF.

This clone was recorded only once. V gene TRBV5-6 combines with J gene TRBJ1-4; 7 bases line up with TRBD1. Germline loops: CDR1 SGHDT, CDR2 YYEEEE. Trimming took 0 bases from V and 4 from J; bases not matched to a gene: 0. This CDR3 is 14 amino acids long. CDR3 loop: CASSLDRGNEKLFF. The CDR3 region has the DNA TGTGCCAGCAGCTTGGACAGGGGTAATGAAAAACTGTTTTTT.

The V call is TRBV11-2, the J call TRBJ1-2; D is unclear. V gave up 4 bases and J gave up 4 bases, with 19 bases separating them. Germline CDR1 is SGHAT and CDR2 is FQNNGV. The CDR3 runs 16 residues. This CDR3 reads CASSSMYRQVVYGYTF. CDR3 nucleotides: TGTGCCAGCAGCTCAATGTATCGCCAGGTAGTCTATGGCTACACCTTC.

J is TRBJ2-7 and V is TRBV7-3, with 10 nucleotides matching TRBD1. Trimming at V came to 10 bases and at J to 2 bases, leaving 11 bases not matched to a gene. The CDR3 is 15 residues long. Looked up from germline, CDR1 is SGHTA and CDR2 is FQGTGA. This chain's CDR3 is CATLTPGTGAYEQYF. The CDR3 bases are TGTGCCACTCTAACGCCCGGGACAGGGGCCTACGAGCAGTACTTC.

The chain is built from TRBV7-9 and TRBJ2-3, with D uncertain. Per germline, CDR1 SEHNR and CDR2 FQNEAQ (reference sequence). CDR3 length equals 10 residues. V lost 5 bases, J lost 6 bases, and 3 bases lay in between. The DNA of the CDR3 is TGTGCCAGCAGCGCGGATACGCAGTATTTT. It encodes CASSADTQYF.

The sample holds a few counts of this clone. This chain connects TRBV4-3 to TRBJ2-1; a possible D gene is TRBD1 (8 bases). CDR1 and CDR2 from the germline V gene are LGHNA and YSLEER. V was trimmed by 3 bases and J by 4 bases, leaving 22 bases between them. The CDR3 is 18 amino acids. CDR3: CASSHGKGSGTGYNEQFF. CDR3 bases: TGCGCCAGCAGCCATGGGAAGGGCAGCGGGACAGGATACAATGAGCAGTTCTTC.

V usage is TRBV28 and J usage is TRBJ1-6; D is uncertain. Germline V lookup: CDR1 MDHEN, CDR2 SYDVKM. The CDR3 runs 12 residues. Trimming pared 8 bases from V and 7 bases from J, leaving 9 bases between. For the CDR3, the DNA is TGTGCCAGCGTCCGAGGGAATTCACCCCTCCACTTT. Residues: CASVRGNSPLHF. Full variable domain (rest looked up from reference TRBV28 and TRBJ1-6): DVKVTQSSRYLVKRTGEKVFLECVQDMDHENMFWYRQDPGLGLRLIYFSYDVKMKEKGDIPEGYSVSREKKERFSLILESASTNQTSMYLCASVRGNSPLHFGNGTRLTVT.

The chain employs TRBV5-6 and TRBJ1-2; 8 nucleotides align to TRBD1. V lost 4 bases and J lost 6; bases outside the gene matches: 5. The germline V gene encodes CDR1 SGHDT and CDR2 YYEEEE. CDR3 length equals 13 residues. This CDR3 reads CASSGDRGDGYTF. CDR3 DNA: TGTGCCAGCAGCGGAGACAGGGGAGATGGCTACACCTTC.

This clone was observed a few times. The same CDR3 also results from other DNA sequences found in this sample. The chain employs TRBV5-5 and TRBJ2-7, with D possibly TRBD2 on 5 matching bases. The CDR3 is made up of 13 amino acids. CDR1 is SGHKS, CDR2 YYEKEE, per germline (reference sequence). Between the trimmed V and J ends, which lost 7 bases and 1 base, there was a span of 12 bases. The CDR3 DNA reads as TGTGCCAGCCGGAGCGGCAGGTCCTACGAGCAGTACTTC. It translates to CASRSGRSYEQYF. The full variable domain, rest sourced from reference TRBV5-5 and TRBJ2-7, is DAGVTQSPTHLIKTRGQQVTLRCSPISGHKSVSWYQQVLGQGPQFIFQYYEKEERGRGNFPDRFSARQFPNYSSELNVNALLLGDSALYLCASRSGRSYEQYFGPGTRLTVT.

On this clone: A read error may account for a junction end that differs from germline. The CDR3 sequence is CASTLGGADNEQFF. In DNA form, the CDR3 reads TGCGCCAGCACCTTGGGGGGCGCGGACAATGAGCAGTTCTTC. This chain connects TRBV5-1 to TRBJ2-1; D tentatively reads TRBD1 or TRBD2 (6 bases each). The germline V gene has CDR1 SGHRS and CDR2 YFSETQ. The CDR3 covers 14 residues. Based on the CDR3 plus reference TRBV5-1 and TRBJ2-1, the full variable domain is KAGVTQTPRYLIKTRGQQVTLSCSPISGHRSVSWYQQTPGQGLQFLFEYFSETQRNKGNFPGRFSGRQFSNSRSEMNVSTLELGDSALYLCASTLGGADNEQFFGPGTRLTVL.

The chain couples TRBV5-6 to TRBJ2-7; D gene unclear. Germline V gene sequence: CDR1 SGHDT, CDR2 YYEEEE. The CDR3 length is 11 residues. Trimming cost V 0 bases and J 9 bases, with 7 bases left between them. As DNA, the CDR3 is TGTGCCAGCAGCTTGGGAACGGGGCAGTACTTC. As protein: CASSLGTGQYF. Combining the CDR3 with reference TRBV5-6 and TRBJ2-7 gives the whole variable domain DAGVTQSPTHLIKTRGQQVTLRCSPKSGHDTVSWYQQALGQGPQFIFQYYEEEERQRGNFPDRFSGHQFPNYSSELNVNALLLGDSALYLCASSLGTGQYFGPGTRLTVT.

The V gene is TRBV10-3, the J gene TRBJ1-1; TRBD1 agrees at 7 bases. The CDR3 totals 15 residues. The V and J ends lost 2 bases and 10 bases, in that order; junction bases with no gene match: 13. Germline V lookup: CDR1 ENHRY, CDR2 SYGVKD. CDR3 in amino acids: CAISEPSRQGVGAFF. The CDR3 nucleotides read TGTGCCATCAGTGAGCCTAGTCGACAGGGCGTTGGAGCTTTCTTT.

CDR3 coding DNA: TGTGCCATGGAGACGTCCGGCTCTGGAAACACCATATATTTT. This gives the protein CAMETSGSGNTIYF. J is TRBJ1-3 and V is TRBV5-6; D not resolved. The ends were cut back, 9 bases at V and 0 bases at J, with 13 bases in the middle. Germline V gene data show CDR1 as SGHDT and CDR2 as YYEEEE. The CDR3 has 14 residues.

The V call is TRBV11-3, the J call TRBJ2-2, with 9 bases matching TRBD1. With 6 bases clipped from V and 5 bases from J, the junction kept 10 bases outside the gene matches. Germline-derived CDR1 and CDR2 are SGHNT and YENEEA. The CDR3 is 16 residues long. This CDR3 reads CASSSLGQGFTGELFF. The CDR3 nucleotides are TGTGCCAGCAGTTCCCTGGGACAGGGCTTTACCGGGGAGCTGTTTTTT. Filled out from reference TRBV11-3 and TRBJ2-2, the complete variable domain reads EAGVVQSPRYKIIEKKQPVAFWCNPISGHNTLYWYLQNLGQGPELLIRYENEEAVDDSQLPKDRFSAERLKGVDSTLKIQPAELGDSAVYLCASSSLGQGFTGELFFGEGSRLTVL.

The chain carries TRBV28 and TRBJ2-3; 8 bases are shared with TRBD2. The CDR3 has 15 residues. Trimming took 3 bases from V and 8 from J; bases not matched to a gene: 10. Germline CDR1 MDHEN, CDR2 SYDVKM. The CDR3 nucleotides are TGTGCCAGCAGTTTGGCGGGGGGAGCATCTGGTACGCAGTATTTT. It yields the protein CASSLAGGASGTQYF.

The chain has TRBV6-5 and TRBJ1-1; D gene unclear. CDR3 length: 14 amino acids. CDR1 MNHEY and CDR2 SVGAGI come from the germline V gene. V lost 2 bases and J lost 4, with 11 bases in between. The CDR3 DNA follows: TGTGCCAGCAGTTACGTTTGGCGGCCCACTGAAGCTTTCTTT. Protein sequence: CASSYVWRPTEAFF.

The V call is TRBV7-2, the J call TRBJ2-7; tentatively, D is TRBD2 (7 bases). The CDR3 spans 15 residues. CDR1 SGHTA and CDR2 FQGNSA come from the germline V gene. The V gene lost 1 base and the J gene lost 5 bases, with 15 bases spanning the gap. The CDR3 here is CASSLGRGTYNEQYF. CDR3 coding DNA: TGTGCCAGCAGCTTAGGGCGGGGGACATATAACGAGCAGTACTTC.

This chain connects TRBV6-5 to TRBJ1-4, with 8 bases matching TRBD1. The length of the CDR3 is 15 residues. The V and J ends lost 4 bases and 3 bases, in that order; junction bases with no gene match: 4. Looked up from germline, CDR1 is MNHEY and CDR2 is SVGAGI. In DNA form, the CDR3 reads TGTGCCAGCAGTTCCCCGGGACAGGCTAATGAAAAACTGTTTTTT. It yields the protein CASSSPGQANEKLFF.

This clone has only a few counts. The V call is TRBV10-3, the J call TRBJ2-2; the D is unclear. V lost 2 bases, J lost 4 bases, and 8 bases lay in between. This CDR3 spans 14 amino acids. From germline, CDR1 is ENHRY and CDR2 SYGVKD. The CDR3 nucleotides are TGTGCCATCAGTGAGGCGACTGGCACCGGGGAGCTGTTTTTT. Protein product: CAISEATGTGELFF.

V and J are TRBV30 and TRBJ1-5; TRBD1 agrees at 9 bases. The trim removed 1 base at V and 7 bases at J, leaving 2 bases unmatched. Germline CDR1 is GTSNPN and CDR2 is SVGIG (reference sequence). This CDR3 is built from 13 residues. The CDR3 region has the DNA TGTGCCTGGAGTGGGACAGGGGACCAGCCCCAGCATTTT. The encoded protein is CAWSGTGDQPQHF.

V gene TRBV10-3 combines with J gene TRBJ2-5; 14 bases fit TRBD2. The end of the DNA aligns better with TRBJ2-7, so the J call may be wrong. Germline V gives CDR1 ENHRY, CDR2 SYGVKD. The CDR3 covers 19 residues. The CDR3 DNA is TGTGCCATCAGTGAGACGTTCGGGACTAGCGGGAGTTTGTCCTACGAGCAGTACTTC. Its protein is CAISETFGTSGSLSYEQYF.

The J gene is TRBJ2-3, the V gene TRBV2, with TRBD2 matching over 14 bases. The J segment lost 3 bases and the V segment lost 7 bases, leaving 6 bases of the junction unmatched. The CDR3 is 16 residues long. Germline assignment: CDR1 SNHLY and CDR2 FYNNEI. The CDR3 bases are TGTGCCAGCACCCTCCGGACTAGCGGGAGGACAGATACGCAGTATTTT. Translating it yields CASTLRTSGRTDTQYF.

This clone appeared once. The genes are TRBV2 and TRBJ2-1; 7 bases are a match to TRBD2. Unmatched junction bases numbered 10, after V lost 5 bases and J lost 0 bases. Germline V gene sequence: CDR1 SNHLY, CDR2 FYNNEI. CDR3 length: 17 residues. This CDR3 reads CASSPQGLPSSYNEQFF. The CDR3 DNA is TGTGCCAGCAGTCCTCAGGGACTACCGAGCTCCTACAATGAGCAGTTCTTC.

The rearrangement links TRBV2 to TRBJ2-1, with D possibly TRBD2 on 7 matching bases. The V end was cut by 7 bases, the J end by 6 bases, with 25 bases between. Germline V gene lookup returns CDR1 SNHLY and CDR2 FYNNEI. This CDR3 region has 17 residues. The CDR3 protein is CASKVSEWEGRGNEQFF. The CDR3 DNA is TGTGCCAGCAAGGTCTCCGAGTGGGAGGGCAGGGGCAATGAGCAGTTCTTC. Full variable domain (rest looked up from reference TRBV2 and TRBJ2-1): EPEVTQTPSHQVTQMGQEVILRCVPISNHLYFYWYRQILGQKVEFLVSFYNNEISEKSEIFDDQFSVERPDGSNFTLKIRSTKLEDSAMYFCASKVSEWEGRGNEQFFGPGTRLTVL.

V and J are TRBV30 and TRBJ2-7; 7 nucleotides align to TRBD2. The V gene's germline CDR1 is GTSNPN and CDR2 SVGIG (reference sequence). The CDR3 runs to 14 residues. V lost 1 base, J lost 4 bases, and 7 bases stayed unmatched. Here the CDR3 DNA reads TGTGCCTGGAGTGAACTGGGCGGGAGATACGAGCAGTACTTC. It specifies CAWSELGGRYEQYF. Supplemented by reference TRBV30 and TRBJ2-7, the full variable domain reads SQTIHQWPATLVQPVGSPLSLECTVEGTSNPNLYWYRQAAGRGLQLLFYSVGIGQISSEVPQNLSASRPQDRQFILSSKKLLLSDSGFYLCAWSELGGRYEQYFGPGTRLTVT.

This rearrangement joins TRBV9 to TRBJ2-3; the match to TRBD2 covers 12 bases. Unmatched junction bases numbered 2, after V lost 4 bases and J lost 5 bases. The germline V gene encodes CDR1 SGDLS and CDR2 YYNGEE. The CDR3 length is 14 residues. CDR3 sequence (DNA): TGTGCCAGCAGCCTAGCGGGGGGGGGAGATACGCAGTATTTT. It yields the protein CASSLAGGGDTQYF.

This clone appeared a few times. The J gene is TRBJ1-4, the V gene TRBV10-3, with D unclear. This CDR3 contains 13 residues. CDR1 is ENHRY, CDR2 SYGVKD, per germline. The V end lost 6 bases, the J end lost 6 bases, and 11 bases lay between the germline ends. CDR3 DNA sequence: TGTGCCATCAGAAACAACCCAGATGAAAAACTGTTTTTT. Its protein is CAIRNNPDEKLFF.

This chain links TRBV20-1 with TRBJ2-7; TRBD2 might be the D (5 bases). V was clipped by 3 bases and J by 6 bases, with 9 bases between them. In germline, CDR1 is DFQATT, CDR2 SNEGSKA (reference sequence). The CDR3 is made up of 11 amino acids. CDR3 DNA: TGCAGTGCTAGTCGGGAACCCGAGCAGTACTTC. It is translated as CSASREPEQYF.

This clone has only one observation. The gene calls are TRBV4-1 and TRBJ1-6; D is possibly TRBD1 (5 bases). Trimming shortened V by 2 bases and J by 9 bases, and 11 bases separated the two germline ends. This CDR3 is built from 14 residues. CDR1 and CDR2 (germline): MGHRA, YSYEKL. The CDR3 region has the DNA TGCGCCAGCAGCCAACCGGGGGGGAGTTCACCCCTCCACTTT. This sequence encodes CASSQPGGSSPLHF.

The rearrangement joins TRBV5-1 to TRBJ2-5, with TRBD2 identical over 11 bases. The junction had 6 bases not matched to a gene; V was cut back by 1 base and J by 1 base. The germline V gene has CDR1 SGHRS and CDR2 YFSETQ. This CDR3 spans 17 amino acids. Here the CDR3 reads CASSLSPSGGTQETQYF. Here the CDR3 DNA reads TGCGCCAGCAGCTTGTCCCCTAGCGGGGGGACCCAAGAGACCCAGTACTTC.

This chain uses TRBV10-2 with TRBJ1-1; a weak D match, TRBD1 (6 bases). Germline V gives CDR1 WSHSY, CDR2 SAAADI. The CDR3 extends over 14 amino acids. Trimming took 8 bases from V and 1 from J, leaving 14 bases between them. The CDR3 here is CASLWVGGNTEAFF. Written as DNA, the CDR3 is TGCGCCAGCTTATGGGTAGGGGGGAACACTGAAGCTTTCTTT.